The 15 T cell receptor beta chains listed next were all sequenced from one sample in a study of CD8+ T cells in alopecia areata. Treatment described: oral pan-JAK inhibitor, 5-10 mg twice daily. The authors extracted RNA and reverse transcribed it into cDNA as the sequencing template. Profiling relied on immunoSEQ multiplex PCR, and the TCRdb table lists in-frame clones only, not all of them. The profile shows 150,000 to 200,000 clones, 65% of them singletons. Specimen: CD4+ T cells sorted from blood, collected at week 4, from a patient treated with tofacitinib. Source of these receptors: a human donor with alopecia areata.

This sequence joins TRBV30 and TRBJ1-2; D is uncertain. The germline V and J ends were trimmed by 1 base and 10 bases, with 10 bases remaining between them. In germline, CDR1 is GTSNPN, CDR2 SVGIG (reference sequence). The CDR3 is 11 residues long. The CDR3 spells CAWSATPTYTF. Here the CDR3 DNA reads TGTGCCTGGAGTGCCACCCCTACCTACACCTTC.

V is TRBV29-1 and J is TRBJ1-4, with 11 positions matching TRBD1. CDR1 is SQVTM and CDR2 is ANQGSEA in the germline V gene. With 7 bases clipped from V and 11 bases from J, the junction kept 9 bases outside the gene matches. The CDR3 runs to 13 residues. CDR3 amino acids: CSATGQGADKLFF. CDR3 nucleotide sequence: TGCAGCGCCACCGGACAGGGGGCGGATAAACTGTTTTTT.

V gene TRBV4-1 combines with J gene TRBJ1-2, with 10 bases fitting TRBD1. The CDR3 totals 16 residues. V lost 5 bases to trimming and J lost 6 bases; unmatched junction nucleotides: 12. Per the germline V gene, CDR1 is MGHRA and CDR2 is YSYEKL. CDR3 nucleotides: TGCGCCAGCAGCTCAAGCCCAGGAGGGACAGGGGATGGCTACACCTTC. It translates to CASSSSPGGTGDGYTF.

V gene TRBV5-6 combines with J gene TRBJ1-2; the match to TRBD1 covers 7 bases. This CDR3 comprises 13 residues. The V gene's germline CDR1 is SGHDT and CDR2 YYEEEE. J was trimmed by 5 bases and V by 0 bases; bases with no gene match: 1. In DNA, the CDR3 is TGTGCCAGCAGCTTGGACAGGGGATATGGCTACACCTTC. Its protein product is CASSLDRGYGYTF.

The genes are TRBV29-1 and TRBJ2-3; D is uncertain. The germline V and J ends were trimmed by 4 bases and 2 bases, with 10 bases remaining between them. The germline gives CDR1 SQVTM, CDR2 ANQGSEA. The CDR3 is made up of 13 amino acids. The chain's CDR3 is CSVGNFPTDTQYF. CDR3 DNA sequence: TGCAGCGTTGGGAATTTCCCCACAGATACGCAGTATTTT.

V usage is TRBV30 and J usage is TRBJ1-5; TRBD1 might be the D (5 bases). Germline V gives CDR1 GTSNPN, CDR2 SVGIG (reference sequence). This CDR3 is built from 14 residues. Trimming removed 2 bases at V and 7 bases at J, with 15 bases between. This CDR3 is CAWSRGVPGQPQHF. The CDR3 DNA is TGTGCCTGGAGTAGAGGGGTTCCGGGGCAGCCCCAGCATTTT.

Written as DNA, the CDR3 is TGCAGCGTTGGGGGCAGACAAGAGACCCAGTACTTC. Its translation is CSVGGRQETQYF. The chain recombines TRBV29-1 with TRBJ2-5, with a possible D match to TRBD1 (5 bases). The ends were cut back, 4 bases at V and 2 bases at J, with 8 bases in the middle. Germline CDR1 and CDR2: SQVTM and ANQGSEA. This CDR3 region has 12 residues.

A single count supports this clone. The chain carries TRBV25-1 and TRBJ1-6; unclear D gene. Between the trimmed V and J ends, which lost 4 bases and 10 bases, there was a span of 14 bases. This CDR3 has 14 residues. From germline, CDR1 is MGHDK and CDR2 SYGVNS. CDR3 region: CASSAHPLQSPLHF. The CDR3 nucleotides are TGTGCCAGCAGTGCCCATCCCCTTCAATCACCCCTCCACTTT.

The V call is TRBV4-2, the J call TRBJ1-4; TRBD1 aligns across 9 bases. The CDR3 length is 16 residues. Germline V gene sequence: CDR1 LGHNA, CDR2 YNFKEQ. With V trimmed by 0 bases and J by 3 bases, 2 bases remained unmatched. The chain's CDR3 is CASSQDRTGANEKLFF. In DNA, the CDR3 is TGTGCCAGCAGCCAAGACCGGACAGGGGCTAATGAAAAACTGTTTTTT.

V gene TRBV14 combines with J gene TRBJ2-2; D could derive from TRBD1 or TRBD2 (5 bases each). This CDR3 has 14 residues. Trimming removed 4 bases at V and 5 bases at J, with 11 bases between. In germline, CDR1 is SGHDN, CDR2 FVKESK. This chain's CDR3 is CASSPGLRTGELFF. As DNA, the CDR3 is TGTGCCAGCAGCCCGGGGCTGAGAACCGGGGAGCTGTTTTTT.

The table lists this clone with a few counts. Here the CDR3 reads CASSLGQVGETQYF. The CDR3, as DNA: TGCGCCAGCAGCTTGGGACAGGTCGGGGAGACCCAGTACTTC. The rearrangement uses TRBV5-1 and TRBJ2-5; TRBD1 might be the D (6 bases). V was cut by 0 bases and J by 5 bases, with 11 bases left in between. Per germline, CDR1 SGHRS and CDR2 YFSETQ. There are 14 residues in the CDR3.

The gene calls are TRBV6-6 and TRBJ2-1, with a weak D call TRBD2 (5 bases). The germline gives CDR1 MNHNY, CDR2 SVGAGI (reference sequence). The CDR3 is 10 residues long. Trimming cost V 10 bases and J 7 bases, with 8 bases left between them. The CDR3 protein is CATRANEQFF. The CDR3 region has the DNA TGTGCCACGAGGGCAAATGAGCAGTTCTTC.

The DNA for the CDR3 is TGTGCCAGCAGCCCCTGGGACAGGAACTACGAGCAGTACTTC. Translating gives CASSPWDRNYEQYF. The chain joins TRBV7-9 to TRBJ2-7; TRBD1 aligns across 8 bases. The germline CDR1 and CDR2 sequences are SEHNR and FQNEAQ (reference sequence). The CDR3 loop spans 14 amino acids. The V and J ends lost 5 bases and 3 bases, in that order; junction bases with no gene match: 6.

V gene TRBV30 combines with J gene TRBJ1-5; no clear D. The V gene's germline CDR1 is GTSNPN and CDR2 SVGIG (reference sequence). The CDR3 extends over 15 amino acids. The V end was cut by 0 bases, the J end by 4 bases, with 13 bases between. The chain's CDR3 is CAWSVHGTGNQPQHF. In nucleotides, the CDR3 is TGTGCCTGGAGTGTACATGGTACGGGGAATCAGCCCCAGCATTTT.

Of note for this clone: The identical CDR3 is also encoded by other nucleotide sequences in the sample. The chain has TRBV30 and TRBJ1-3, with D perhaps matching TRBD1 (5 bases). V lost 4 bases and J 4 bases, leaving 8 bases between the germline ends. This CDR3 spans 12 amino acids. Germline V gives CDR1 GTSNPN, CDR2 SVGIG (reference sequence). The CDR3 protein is CAWKGSGNTIYF. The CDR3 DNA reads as TGTGCCTGGAAGGGGAGCGGAAACACCATATATTTT.